This T cell receptor (beta chain) came from a study of T cell changes during pregnancy in multiple sclerosis (dated by TCRdb to between 2018 and 2020). Regarding the study in general: The study looked at changes in the T cell repertoire across pregnancy in women with multiple sclerosis.

Remarks on this clone: No antigen is known for it. No quality values exist for individual bases; no much larger clone is one base distant. The sample carries other DNA sequences with the same CDR3.

The library was made by the immunoSEQ multiplex PCR assay. Here the immuneACCESS table is served through TCRdb, limited to in-frame sequences with V and J called. Missing clones are a known gap in these copies; in checked studies unresolved V genes cover under half, and the rest lacks a known reason. For this sample the table gives roughly 90,000 clones, of which approximately 89% were detected only once. The ten largest make up more than 1.5% of the sample. V loses 2 bases of germline sequence and J loses 0 bases, and the interval between the two ends is 8 bases. Looking up the germline V gene yields CDR1 SGHTA and CDR2 FQGNSA. The CDR3 holds 14 amino acids from the cysteine to the phenylalanine. Of the read, only the CDR3 DNA is kept; its 42 bases are in frame from base 1.

The chain links TRBV7-2 with TRBJ2-7, with a weak D call of TRBD1 (5 bases match). This sequence was found in a female donor in good health, enrolled as a control in a pregnancy study. Here the sequenced sample was peripheral blood, taken in the first trimester of pregnancy. This receptor carries the CDR3 CASSLQGSSYEQYF. The DNA sequence reads TGTGCCAGCAGCTTACAGGGATCCTCCTACGAGCAGTACTTC.